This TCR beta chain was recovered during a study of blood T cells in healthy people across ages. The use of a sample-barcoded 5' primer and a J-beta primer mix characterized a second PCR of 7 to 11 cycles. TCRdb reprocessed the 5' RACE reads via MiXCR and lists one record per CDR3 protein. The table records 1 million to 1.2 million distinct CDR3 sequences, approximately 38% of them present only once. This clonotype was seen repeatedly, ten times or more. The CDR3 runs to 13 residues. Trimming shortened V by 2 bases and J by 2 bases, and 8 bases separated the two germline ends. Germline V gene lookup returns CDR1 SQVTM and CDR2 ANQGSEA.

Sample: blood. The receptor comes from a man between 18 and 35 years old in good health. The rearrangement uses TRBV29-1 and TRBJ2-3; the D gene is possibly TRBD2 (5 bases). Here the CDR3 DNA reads TGCAGCGTTGAACAGGACTCCACAGATACGCAGTATTTT. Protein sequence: CSVEQDSTDTQYF.